There are a few counts of the clone carrying this T cell receptor (beta chain). Its antigen is currently unknown. The data originate from a study of cytomegalovirus exposure and HLA in healthy donors. As for the study in general: Of some 360 genotyped donors, more than 70% clustered with self-reported Caucasian donors. Points from the study as a whole: Using the classifier, cytomegalovirus status was reportedly diagnosed with high specificity and sensitivity. It was reported that TCR beta sequences correctly inferred the HLA-A and HLA-B alleles for most subjects.

This PCR relied on a set of 60 Vbeta primers and 13 Jbeta primers. This table comes from immunoSEQ multiplex PCR, and its TCRdb copy is limited to in-frame clones, with some not included. The table shows around 200,000 clones, with approximately 59% occurring only once. Germline V gene data show CDR1 as MNHNS and CDR2 as SASEGT. This CDR3 comprises 18 residues. After removal of 4 bases from V and 0 bases from J, the junction contained 6 bases not matched to a gene. The receptor's source is a man aged 35 to 55 in good health and CMV-seronegative. The sample comprised PBMCs. The J gene is TRBJ2-6, the V gene TRBV6-1, with 10 bases that match TRBD1. The DNA for the CDR3 is TGTGCCAGCAGTGCTGGACAGGGGGGTAGCTCTGGGGCCAACGTCCTGACTTTC. Translating gives CASSAGQGGSSGANVLTF.